Listed here are 28 T cell receptor beta chains from one sample, sequenced in a study of blood T cell repertoires in COVID-19. This table comes from immunoSEQ multiplex PCR, and its TCRdb copy is limited to in-frame clones, with some not included. The data contain a few hundred thousand clones, around 90% of them singletons. Sequencing was carried out using peripheral blood. Receptors were obtained from a woman aged 40 to 50 with COVID-19, enrolled during active disease.

The chain couples TRBV27 to TRBJ1-1; D uncertain. Germline CDR1 is MNHEY and CDR2 is SMNVEV (reference sequence). This CDR3 has 12 residues. The germline V and J ends were trimmed by 8 bases and 10 bases, with 17 bases remaining between them. The CDR3 is CASHSGRSRAFF. The CDR3 bases are TGTGCCAGCCATTCCGGGAGAAGTCGAGCTTTCTTT.

V is TRBV20-1 and J is TRBJ2-7; TRBD2 agrees at 12 bases. Germline V gene data show CDR1 as DFQATT and CDR2 as SNEGSKA (reference sequence). The CDR3 covers 14 residues. The V and J ends lost 3 bases and 4 bases, in that order; junction bases with no gene match: 4. CDR3 DNA: TGCAGTGCTAGTCTAGCGGGGGGGCCGTACGAGCAGTACTTC. Residues: CSASLAGGPYEQYF.

The chain recombines TRBV7-9 with TRBJ2-7; TRBD1 agrees at 7 bases. Germline V gives CDR1 SEHNR, CDR2 FQNEAQ (reference sequence). V was pared by 5 bases and J by 2 bases, with 9 bases of the junction left unmatched. This CDR3 has 15 amino acids. This CDR3 is CASSRTGTAAYEQYF. CDR3 nucleotides: TGTGCCAGCAGCCGAACCGGGACAGCAGCCTACGAGCAGTACTTC.

The genes are TRBV7-9 and TRBJ1-5, with D unclear. The ends were cut back, 7 bases at V and 2 bases at J, with 12 bases in the middle. Germline V gene sequence: CDR1 SEHNR, CDR2 FQNEAQ (reference sequence). The CDR3 is 14 residues long. The CDR3 loop is CASTSGYGNQPQHF. CDR3 nucleotide sequence: TGTGCCAGCACGTCCGGGTATGGCAATCAGCCCCAGCATTTT.

The rearrangement uses TRBV19 and TRBJ2-7, with 9 bases aligning to TRBD2. This CDR3 is 15 amino acids long. The germline V gene encodes CDR1 LNHDA and CDR2 SQIVND (reference sequence). The ends lost 1 base at V and 1 base at J; junction bases unmatched: 2. CDR3 bases: TGTGCCAGTAGTATAGCTAGCGGGGAGTCCTACGAGCAGTACTTC. The encoded protein is CASSIASGESYEQYF.

The V and J genes are TRBV6-6 and TRBJ2-7, with 8 nucleotides matching TRBD1. J was trimmed by 3 bases and V by 5 bases; bases with no gene match: 9. This CDR3 is 15 amino acids long. Germline lookup yields CDR1 MNHNY and CDR2 SVGAGI (reference sequence). The CDR3 loop reads CASSQSGTGHYEQYF. For the CDR3, the DNA is TGTGCCAGCAGTCAATCCGGGACAGGACACTACGAGCAGTACTTC.

The chain couples TRBV19 to TRBJ2-7, with a possible D match to TRBD1 (5 bases). V was cut by 5 bases and J by 2 bases, with 13 bases left in between. The CDR3 covers 14 residues. The germline CDR1 and CDR2 sequences are LNHDA and SQIVND (reference sequence). CDR3 loop: CASSPSGIAYEQYF. The CDR3 nucleotides read TGTGCCAGTAGTCCTTCAGGGATTGCCTACGAGCAGTACTTC.

The rearrangement links TRBV15 to TRBJ1-1, with unresolved D. The CDR3 is 13 residues long. V lost 1 base to trimming and J lost 1 base, with 4 bases between them. Germline values: CDR1 LNHNV, CDR2 YYDKDF (reference sequence). As DNA, the CDR3 is TGTGCCACCAGCAGAGGAGAGAACACTGAAGCTTTCTTT. Translated: CATSRGENTEAFF.

The rearrangement links TRBV21-1 to TRBJ1-2; the table's D call, TRBD1, was not checked against the DNA. TRBV21-1 is a listed pseudogene. The CDR3 is 15 residues long. The CDR3 is CASSSHIQGPYGYTF. In DNA, the CDR3 is TGTGCCAGCAGCTCTCACATACAGGGTCCATATGGCTACACCTTC.

This clone has just a few counts. V and J are TRBV30 and TRBJ1-1; D unresolved. V dropped 5 bases and J dropped 5 bases, with 12 bases sitting between them. Germline CDR1 and CDR2: GTSNPN and SVGIG (reference sequence). The CDR3 consists of 12 residues. CDR3: CAWQSGRTEAFF. Written as DNA, the CDR3 is TGTGCCTGGCAAAGCGGGCGGACTGAAGCTTTCTTT.

This clone was counted once. This chain uses TRBV2 with TRBJ1-6, with D unresolved. Deletions cut 7 bases from V and 9 bases from J, with 16 bases between. Germline CDR1 and CDR2: SNHLY and FYNNEI. This CDR3 has 14 amino acids. CDR3 DNA: TGTGCCAGCACCACCGACGGGGTAGGTTCACCCCTCCACTTT. Translated: CASTTDGVGSPLHF.

This clone came up once. The chain combines TRBV7-8 with TRBJ2-3, with D possibly TRBD1 on 6 matching bases. Germline V gene lookup returns CDR1 SGHVS and CDR2 FQNEAQ. Trimming took off 4 bases at V and 2 bases at J, with 16 bases between the two ends. The CDR3 runs to 16 residues. The CDR3 bases are TGTGCCAGCAGCTCCACTACCCGGACAGCCACAGATACGCAGTATTTT. It is translated as CASSSTTRTATDTQYF. The whole variable domain, remainder taken from reference TRBV7-8 and TRBJ2-3, is GAGVSQSPRYKVAKRGQDVALRCDPISGHVSLFWYQQALGQGPEFLTYFQNEAQLDKSGLPSDRFFAERPEGSVSTLKIQRTQQEDSAVYLCASSSTTRTATDTQYFGPGTRLTVL.

This chain joins TRBV25-1 and TRBJ2-1; a weak D match, TRBD2 (6 bases). The V end was cut by 5 bases, the J end by 3 bases, with 17 bases between. CDR1 is MGHDK, CDR2 SYGVNS, per germline. The CDR3 sequence is 16 residues long. The CDR3 loop is CASSTEWRGLYNEQFF. The CDR3 nucleotides are TGTGCCAGCAGTACCGAGTGGCGGGGACTCTACAATGAGCAGTTCTTC.

The chain recombines TRBV7-2 with TRBJ2-1; 8 nucleotides match TRBD2. V was pared by 6 bases and J by 4 bases, with 5 bases of the junction left unmatched. The CDR3 contains 14 residues. CDR1 SGHTA and CDR2 FQGNSA come from the germline V gene. The CDR3 sequence: CASRELAGYNEQFF. In DNA form, the CDR3 reads TGTGCCAGCAGAGAATTAGCGGGATACAATGAGCAGTTCTTC.

V usage is TRBV6-5 and J usage is TRBJ2-7, with 12 bases fitting TRBD1. The CDR3 runs 15 residues. V lost 5 bases to trimming and J lost 3 bases; unmatched junction nucleotides: 5. CDR1 is MNHEY, CDR2 SVGAGI, per germline. The CDR3 sequence: CASSTGQGAVYEQYF. The CDR3 DNA follows: TGTGCCAGCAGTACGGGACAGGGGGCAGTCTACGAGCAGTACTTC.

The chain joins TRBV5-1 to TRBJ2-2; D gene uncertain. Germline V gives CDR1 SGHRS, CDR2 YFSETQ. The length of the CDR3 is 12 residues. The V end lost 5 bases, the J end lost 4 bases, and 6 bases lay between the germline ends. CDR3 residues: CASSLFTGELFF. The CDR3 DNA reads as TGCGCCAGCAGTCTGTTCACCGGGGAGCTGTTTTTT. The full variable domain, with the rest looked up from reference TRBV5-1 and TRBJ2-2, is KAGVTQTPRYLIKTRGQQVTLSCSPISGHRSVSWYQQTPGQGLQFLFEYFSETQRNKGNFPGRFSGRQFSNSRSEMNVSTLELGDSALYLCASSLFTGELFFGEGSRLTVL.

The rearrangement uses TRBV6-5 and TRBJ2-7; no firm D call. Per germline, CDR1 MNHEY and CDR2 SVGAGI. The CDR3 runs 12 residues. V was clipped by 4 bases and J by 10 bases, with 14 bases between them. CDR3 loop: CASSSDLSGQYF. The DNA for the CDR3 is TGTGCCAGCAGTTCCGACCTTTCGGGTCAGTACTTC.

The rearrangement links TRBV24-1 to TRBJ2-1, with 7 positions matching TRBD1. V lost 2 bases, J lost 4 bases, and 4 bases stayed unmatched. This CDR3 is 15 amino acids long. CDR1 and CDR2 (germline): KGHDR, SFDVKD. This CDR3 reads CATSDSADRYNEQFF. In nucleotides, the CDR3 is TGTGCCACCAGTGATTCCGCGGACAGGTACAATGAGCAGTTCTTC.

The genes are TRBV5-5 and TRBJ2-7, with 11 bases that match TRBD2. J was trimmed by 5 bases and V by 4 bases; bases with no gene match: 5. There are 14 residues in the CDR3. In germline, CDR1 is SGHKS, CDR2 YYEKEE (reference sequence). This CDR3 is CASSPGLAAHEQYF. For the CDR3, the DNA is TGTGCCAGCAGCCCGGGACTAGCGGCACACGAGCAGTACTTC.

The chain links TRBV30 to TRBJ1-2; 10 bases agree with TRBD1. This CDR3 spans 16 amino acids. The trim removed 2 bases at V and 6 bases at J, leaving 12 bases unmatched. CDR1 GTSNPN and CDR2 SVGIG come from the germline V gene (reference sequence). The CDR3: CAWSFPGQGPLNGYTF. The CDR3 DNA is TGTGCCTGGAGTTTCCCGGGACAGGGGCCTTTAAATGGCTACACCTTC.

This clone was detected a few times. The chain has TRBV19 and TRBJ1-2; tentatively, D is TRBD1 (6 bases). The CDR3 runs 14 residues. CDR1 is LNHDA and CDR2 is SQIVND in the germline V gene (reference sequence). Trimming left V 3 bases short and J 4 bases short, with 12 bases between. The CDR3 region is CASSITGQLYGYTF. CDR3 coding DNA: TGTGCCAGTAGTATTACTGGACAGCTCTATGGCTACACCTTC.

The V gene is TRBV7-6, the J gene TRBJ2-1; 11 bases align to TRBD2. CDR3 size: 18 residues. Germline V gives CDR1 SGHVS, CDR2 FNYEAQ. The trim removed 1 base at V and 8 bases at J, leaving 13 bases unmatched. CDR3 protein: CASSLVIFGTSGYDEQFF. The CDR3 region has the DNA TGTGCCAGCAGCTTAGTTATATTTGGGACTAGCGGTTACGATGAGCAGTTCTTC.

The chain links TRBV28 to TRBJ2-7; no clear D gene. V lost 6 bases, J lost 1 base, and 4 bases lay in between. CDR3 length equals 11 residues. Germline V gene sequence: CDR1 MDHEN, CDR2 SYDVKM. The CDR3 protein is CASRRSYEQYF. In DNA form, the CDR3 reads TGTGCCAGCAGGCGGTCCTACGAGCAGTACTTC.

The chain couples TRBV28 to TRBJ1-5, with D possibly TRBD1 on 6 matching bases. Germline CDR1 MDHEN, CDR2 SYDVKM. The CDR3 totals 16 residues. Trimming took 4 bases from V and 0 from J, leaving 13 bases between them. CDR3 DNA sequence: TGTGCCAGCAGTTCCCCGGACAGATATAGCAATCAGCCCCAGCATTTT. Its protein is CASSSPDRYSNQPQHF.

The chain links TRBV6-5 to TRBJ2-1; 9 bases align to TRBD1. V lost 5 bases and J lost 2; bases outside the gene matches: 4. This CDR3 has 15 amino acids. Germline CDR1 reads MNHEY; CDR2 reads SVGAGI. CDR3 residues: CASSKGQGPYNEQFF. The CDR3 nucleotides are TGTGCCAGCAGTAAGGGACAGGGCCCCTACAATGAGCAGTTCTTC.

This clone was picked up one time. The gene calls are TRBV28 and TRBJ1-2; D remains ambiguous. From germline, CDR1 is MDHEN and CDR2 SYDVKM. The CDR3 consists of 12 residues. Trimming stripped 8 bases from V and 0 bases from J, with 7 bases between. CDR3 amino acids: CASHSTNYGYTF. CDR3 in DNA: TGTGCCAGCCACAGTACTAACTATGGCTACACCTTC.

V usage is TRBV14 and J usage is TRBJ1-1, with D maybe TRBD1 (5 bases). This CDR3 has 14 residues. The germline CDR1 and CDR2 sequences are SGHDN and FVKESK. The ends were cut back, 4 bases at V and 5 bases at J, with 14 bases in the middle. CDR3 DNA: TGTGCCAGCAGCCTGTGGGGCGCGGGGACTGAAGCTTTCTTT. It translates to CASSLWGAGTEAFF.

CDR3 coding DNA: TGTGCCAGCACTCTGGGAGGGGTGGGCTACACCTTC. Protein: CASTLGGVGYTF. J is TRBJ1-2 and V is TRBV5-4; TRBD1 might be the D (5 bases). Per germline, CDR1 SGHNT and CDR2 YYREEE (reference sequence). The CDR3 extends over 12 amino acids. Trimming took 6 bases from V and 8 from J, leaving 14 bases between them.